This TCR beta chain was obtained from a study of blood T cell repertoires in COVID-19. Generated by immunoSEQ multiplex PCR, the TCRdb table keeps only in-frame clones and is missing some. The table has some 270,000 clones, about 89% seen once. Source material: peripheral blood. This TCR came from a woman aged 55-69 years who had recovered from COVID-19.

This CDR3 reads CASSDSQGASNEQFF. CDR3 nucleotides: TGTGCCAGCAGTGACTCTCAGGGGGCAAGCAATGAGCAGTTCTTC. The chain links TRBV6-4 to TRBJ2-1, with TRBD1 matching over 8 bases. The CDR3 extends over 15 amino acids. The V and J ends lost 0 bases and 6 bases, in that order; junction bases with no gene match: 4. The germline gives CDR1 MRHNA, CDR2 SNTAGT.